Only a few counts were recorded for the clone carrying this T cell receptor (beta chain). The source of the sample is a study of human T cells and chemical hapten exposure. V lost 2 bases, J lost 0 bases, and 6 bases stayed unmatched. The germline V gene has CDR1 SGDLS and CDR2 YYNGEE. The CDR3 runs 16 residues. From the RACE reads, TCRdb called clonotypes with MiXCR, one entry per CDR3 protein. The top ten clones hold under 4.5% of a sample with around 100,000 distinct CDR3 sequences, approximately 10% of them seen once. Documented time point: patch test 1, 2 weeks after DPC sensitization. Treatment meaning: therapeutic diphenylcyclopropenone sensitization with weekly scalp DPC.

This TCR derives from a middle-aged woman with alopecia areata. Some clones in this sample may be carry-over from other donors' samples. The specimen was whole blood, collected in connection with sensitization to the hapten diphenylcyclopropenone (DPC). This chain uses TRBV9 with TRBJ1-1; 8 bases line up with TRBD1. Here the CDR3 reads CASSVGQGKMNTEAFF. The CDR3 DNA reads as TGTGCCAGCAGCGTCGGACAGGGTAAAATGAACACTGAAGCTTTCTTT.